Detailed here is one TCR beta chain. The antigen remains undetermined. Profiled with immunoSEQ multiplex PCR; TCRdb holds only in-frame clones, not every one. The table includes around 77,000 clones, less than 90% detected once. This sample was included in a study of OX40 agonist ivuxolimab in advanced cancers. As for the study in general: A history of anti-PD-1, anti-PD-L1 or anti-CTLA-4 therapy was acceptable, and more than 30% had some.

General study results and limits: Dosing at 0.1 to 3.0 mg/kg was accompanied by clonal expansion of CD4+ and CD8+ blood T cells by week 6.

This receptor was identified in an adult with an advanced solid tumor such as melanoma, head and neck, liver or kidney cancer. Source: CD4+ or CD8+ T cells sorted from blood, taken in a trial of the OX40 agonist ivuxolimab.

The CDR3 here is CASSRDRSTDTQYF. The CDR3 DNA sequence: TGTGCCAGCAGTCGGGACAGGAGCACAGATACGCAGTATTTT. The chain links TRBV6-6 to TRBJ2-3, with 8 bases fitting TRBD1. The trim removed 5 bases at V and 0 bases at J, leaving 1 base unmatched. Germline assignment: CDR1 MNHNY and CDR2 SVGAGI (reference sequence). The CDR3 consists of 14 residues.